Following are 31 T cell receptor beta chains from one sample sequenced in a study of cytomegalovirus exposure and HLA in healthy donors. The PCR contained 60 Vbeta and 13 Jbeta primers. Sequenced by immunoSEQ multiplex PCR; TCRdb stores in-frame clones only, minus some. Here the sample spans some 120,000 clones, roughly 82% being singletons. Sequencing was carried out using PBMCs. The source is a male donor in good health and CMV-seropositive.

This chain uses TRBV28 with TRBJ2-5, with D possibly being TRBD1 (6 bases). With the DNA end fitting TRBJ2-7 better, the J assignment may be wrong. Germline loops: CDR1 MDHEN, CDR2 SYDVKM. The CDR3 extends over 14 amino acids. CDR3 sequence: CASSFRAGDHEQYF. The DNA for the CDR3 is TGTGCCAGCAGTTTCCGGGCAGGGGACCACGAGCAGTACTTC.

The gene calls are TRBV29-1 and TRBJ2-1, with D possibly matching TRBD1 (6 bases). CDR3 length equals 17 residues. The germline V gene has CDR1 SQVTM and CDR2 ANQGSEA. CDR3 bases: TGCCGACTCATTAACTTTCCACAGGGAGATCTCTCCAATGAGCAGTTCTTC. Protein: CRLINFPQGDLSNEQFF.

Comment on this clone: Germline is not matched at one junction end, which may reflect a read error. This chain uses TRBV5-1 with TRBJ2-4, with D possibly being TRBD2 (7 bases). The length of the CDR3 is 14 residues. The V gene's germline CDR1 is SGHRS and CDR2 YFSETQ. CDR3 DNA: TGCGCCAGCACCCTAGGGGGAGGGCGGAACAGTCAGTACTTC. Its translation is CASTLGGGRNSQYF.

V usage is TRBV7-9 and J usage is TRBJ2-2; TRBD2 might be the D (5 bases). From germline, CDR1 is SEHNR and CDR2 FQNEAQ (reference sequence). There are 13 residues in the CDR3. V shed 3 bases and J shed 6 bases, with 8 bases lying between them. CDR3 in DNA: TGTGCCAGCAGCTTCTTCGGGGCCGGGGAGCTGTTTTTT. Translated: CASSFFGAGELFF.

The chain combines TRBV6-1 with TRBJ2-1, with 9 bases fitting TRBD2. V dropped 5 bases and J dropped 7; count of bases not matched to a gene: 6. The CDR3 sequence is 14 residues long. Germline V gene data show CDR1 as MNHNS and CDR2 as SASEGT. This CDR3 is CASSPQAGGNEQFF. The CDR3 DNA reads TGTGCCAGCAGTCCCCAGGCGGGAGGGAATGAGCAGTTCTTC.

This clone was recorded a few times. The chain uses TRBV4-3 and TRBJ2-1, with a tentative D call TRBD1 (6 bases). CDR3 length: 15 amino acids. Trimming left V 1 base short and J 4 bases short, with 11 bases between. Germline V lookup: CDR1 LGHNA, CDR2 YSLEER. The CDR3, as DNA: TGCGCCAGCAGCCAAGCCGGCGGACAGTACAATGAGCAGTTCTTC. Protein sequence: CASSQAGGQYNEQFF.

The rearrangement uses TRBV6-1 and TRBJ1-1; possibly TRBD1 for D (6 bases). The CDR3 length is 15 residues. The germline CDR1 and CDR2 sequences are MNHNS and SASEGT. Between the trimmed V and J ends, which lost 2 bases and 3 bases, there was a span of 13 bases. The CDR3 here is CASSEQAGADTEAFF. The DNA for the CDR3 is TGTGCCAGCAGTGAACAGGCGGGGGCAGACACTGAAGCTTTCTTT.

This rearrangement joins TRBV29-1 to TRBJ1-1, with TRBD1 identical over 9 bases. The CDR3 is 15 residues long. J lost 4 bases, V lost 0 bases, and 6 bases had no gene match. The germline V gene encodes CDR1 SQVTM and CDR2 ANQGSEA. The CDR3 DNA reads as TGCAGCGTTGAAGATCGGGACAGGGCTGGCACTGAAGCTTTCTTT. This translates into CSVEDRDRAGTEAFF.

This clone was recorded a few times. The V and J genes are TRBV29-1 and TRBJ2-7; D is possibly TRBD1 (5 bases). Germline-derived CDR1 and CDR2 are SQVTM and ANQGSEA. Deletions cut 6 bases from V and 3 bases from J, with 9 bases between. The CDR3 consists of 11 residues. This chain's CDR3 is CSVATDYEQYF. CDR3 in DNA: TGCAGCGTCGCGACAGACTACGAGCAGTACTTC.

As DNA, the CDR3 is TGCGCCAGCAGCCGCGGAGCGGGAAACACCGGGGAGCTGTTTTTT. Translation gives CASSRGAGNTGELFF. The rearrangement joins TRBV5-1 to TRBJ2-2, with 7 bases that match TRBD2. This CDR3 has 15 residues. With 4 bases clipped from V and 2 bases from J, the junction kept 5 bases outside the gene matches. Germline V gene sequence: CDR1 SGHRS, CDR2 YFSETQ.

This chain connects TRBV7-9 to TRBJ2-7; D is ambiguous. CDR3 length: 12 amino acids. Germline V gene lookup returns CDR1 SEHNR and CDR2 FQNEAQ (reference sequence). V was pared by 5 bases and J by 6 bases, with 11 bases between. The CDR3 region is CASSTQTGEQYF. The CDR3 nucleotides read TGTGCCAGCAGCACCCAGACGGGCGAGCAGTACTTC.

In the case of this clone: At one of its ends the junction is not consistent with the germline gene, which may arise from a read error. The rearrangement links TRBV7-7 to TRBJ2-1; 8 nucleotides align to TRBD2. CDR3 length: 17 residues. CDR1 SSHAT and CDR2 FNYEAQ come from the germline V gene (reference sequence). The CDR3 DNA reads TGTGCTAGCAGCCTGCACCCCGGAAGCGGGAGTAGCAATGAGCAGTTCTTC. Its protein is CASSLHPGSGSSNEQFF.

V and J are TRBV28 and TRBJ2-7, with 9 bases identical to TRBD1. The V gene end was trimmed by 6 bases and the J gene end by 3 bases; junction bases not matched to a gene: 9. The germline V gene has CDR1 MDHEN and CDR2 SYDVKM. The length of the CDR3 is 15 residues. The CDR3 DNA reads TGTGCCAGCAGGGCATCCGGGACAGGGAACTACGAGCAGTACTTC. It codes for CASRASGTGNYEQYF.

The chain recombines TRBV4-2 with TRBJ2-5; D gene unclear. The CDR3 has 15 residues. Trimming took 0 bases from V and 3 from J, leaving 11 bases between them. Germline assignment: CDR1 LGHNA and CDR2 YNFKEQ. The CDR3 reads CASSQDGSTKETQYF. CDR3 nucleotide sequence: TGTGCCAGCAGCCAAGATGGGTCGACAAAAGAGACCCAGTACTTC.

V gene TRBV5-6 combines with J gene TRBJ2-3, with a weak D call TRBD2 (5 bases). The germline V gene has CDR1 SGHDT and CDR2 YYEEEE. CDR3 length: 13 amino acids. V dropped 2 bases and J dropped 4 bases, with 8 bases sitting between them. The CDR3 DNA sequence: TGTGCCAGCAGCTTAGGAGCGGCAGATACGCAGTATTTT. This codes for CASSLGAADTQYF.

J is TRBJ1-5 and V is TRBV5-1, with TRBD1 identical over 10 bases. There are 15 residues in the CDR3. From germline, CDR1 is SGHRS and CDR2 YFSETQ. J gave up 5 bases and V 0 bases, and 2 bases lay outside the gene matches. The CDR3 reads CASSLGQGADQPQHF. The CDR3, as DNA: TGCGCCAGCAGCTTGGGACAGGGGGCCGATCAGCCCCAGCATTTT.

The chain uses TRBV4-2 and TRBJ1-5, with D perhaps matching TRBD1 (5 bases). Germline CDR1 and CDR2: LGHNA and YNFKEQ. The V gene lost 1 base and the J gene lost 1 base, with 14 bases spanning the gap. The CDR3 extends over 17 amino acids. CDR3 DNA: TGTGCCAGCAGCCAAGTCGGAGGGGCGCGGAGCAATCAGCCCCAGCATTTT. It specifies CASSQVGGARSNQPQHF.

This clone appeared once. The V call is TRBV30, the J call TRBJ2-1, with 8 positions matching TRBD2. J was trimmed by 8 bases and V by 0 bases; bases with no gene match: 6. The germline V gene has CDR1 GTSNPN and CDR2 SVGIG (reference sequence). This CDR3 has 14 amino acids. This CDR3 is CAWSVGAGVYEQFF. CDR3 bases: TGTGCCTGGAGTGTGGGAGCGGGAGTCTATGAGCAGTTCTTC.

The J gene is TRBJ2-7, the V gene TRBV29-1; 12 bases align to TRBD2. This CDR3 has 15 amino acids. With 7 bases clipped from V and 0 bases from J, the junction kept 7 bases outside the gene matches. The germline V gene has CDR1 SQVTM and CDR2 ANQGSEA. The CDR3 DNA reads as TGCAGCGCTAGGACTAGCGGGAAAATCTCCTACGAGCAGTACTTC. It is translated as CSARTSGKISYEQYF.

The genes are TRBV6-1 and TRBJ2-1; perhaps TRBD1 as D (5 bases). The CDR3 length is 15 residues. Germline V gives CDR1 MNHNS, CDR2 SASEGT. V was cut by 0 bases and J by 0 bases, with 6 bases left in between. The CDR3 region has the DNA TGTGCCAGCAGTGAAGCTGACAGCTCCTACAATGAGCAGTTCTTC. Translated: CASSEADSSYNEQFF.

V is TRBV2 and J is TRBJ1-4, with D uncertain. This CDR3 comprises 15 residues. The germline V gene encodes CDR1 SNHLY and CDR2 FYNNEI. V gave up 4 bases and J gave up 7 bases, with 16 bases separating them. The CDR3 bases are TGTGCCAGCAGTGCAGATACAGTCCGTAGTGAAAAACTGTTTTTT. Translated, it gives CASSADTVRSEKLFF. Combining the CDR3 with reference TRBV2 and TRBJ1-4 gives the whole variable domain EPEVTQTPSHQVTQMGQEVILRCVPISNHLYFYWYRQILGQKVEFLVSFYNNEISEKSEIFDDQFSVERPDGSNFTLKIRSTKLEDSAMYFCASSADTVRSEKLFFGSGTQLSVL.

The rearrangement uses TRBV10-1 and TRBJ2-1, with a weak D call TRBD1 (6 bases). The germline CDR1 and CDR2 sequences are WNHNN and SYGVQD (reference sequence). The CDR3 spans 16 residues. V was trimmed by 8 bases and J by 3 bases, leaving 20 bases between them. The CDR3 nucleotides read TGCGCCAGCGTTGAAGGACCGGGACAAATCTACAATGAGCAGTTCTTC. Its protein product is CASVEGPGQIYNEQFF.

The CDR3 here is CASSPPTGNTGELFF. The CDR3 nucleotides are TGTGCCAGCAGCCCACCGACAGGGAACACCGGGGAGCTGTTTTTT. This sequence joins TRBV7-9 and TRBJ2-2, with D maybe TRBD1 (6 bases). CDR1 is SEHNR and CDR2 is FQNEAQ in the germline V gene (reference sequence). The CDR3 extends over 15 amino acids. Between the trimmed V and J ends, which lost 5 bases and 1 base, there was a span of 11 bases.

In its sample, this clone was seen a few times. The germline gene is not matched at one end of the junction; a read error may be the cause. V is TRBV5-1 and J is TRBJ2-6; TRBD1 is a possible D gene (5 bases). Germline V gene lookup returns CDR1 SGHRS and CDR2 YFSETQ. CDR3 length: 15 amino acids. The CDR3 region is CASSLSRSGANGLTF. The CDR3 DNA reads TGCGCCAGCAGCTTATCACGGTCTGGGGCCAACGGCCTGACTTTC.

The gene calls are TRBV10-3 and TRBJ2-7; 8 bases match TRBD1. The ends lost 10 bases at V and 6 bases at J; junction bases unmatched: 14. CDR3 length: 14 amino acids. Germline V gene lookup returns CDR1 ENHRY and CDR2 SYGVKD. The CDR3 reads CATSPGTGLVEQYF. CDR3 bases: TGTGCCACCTCTCCCGGGACAGGCCTGGTCGAGCAGTACTTC.

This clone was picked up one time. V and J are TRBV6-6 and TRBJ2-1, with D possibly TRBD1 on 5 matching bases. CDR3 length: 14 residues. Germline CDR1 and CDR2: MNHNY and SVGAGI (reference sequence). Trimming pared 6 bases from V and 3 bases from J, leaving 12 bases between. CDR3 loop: CASRLGLDYNEQFF. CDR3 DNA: TGTGCCAGCAGGCTGGGGCTAGACTACAATGAGCAGTTCTTC.

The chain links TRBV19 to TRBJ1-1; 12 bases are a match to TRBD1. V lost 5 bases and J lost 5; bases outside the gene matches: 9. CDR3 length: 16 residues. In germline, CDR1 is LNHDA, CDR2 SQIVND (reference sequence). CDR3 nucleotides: TGTGCCAGTAGTGGGGACCGGGACAGGGGGCGTACTGAAGCTTTCTTT. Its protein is CASSGDRDRGRTEAFF.

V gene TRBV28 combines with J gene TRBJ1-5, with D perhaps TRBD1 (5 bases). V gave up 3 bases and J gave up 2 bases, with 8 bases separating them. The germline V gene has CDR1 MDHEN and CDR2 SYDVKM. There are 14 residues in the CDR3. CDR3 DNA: TGTGCCAGCAGTTTCGCCAGGGGCAATCAGCCCCAGCATTTT. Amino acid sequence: CASSFARGNQPQHF.

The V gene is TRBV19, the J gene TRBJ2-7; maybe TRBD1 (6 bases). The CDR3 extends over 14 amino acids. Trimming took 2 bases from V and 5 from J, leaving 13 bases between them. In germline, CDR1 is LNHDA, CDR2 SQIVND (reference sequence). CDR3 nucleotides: TGTGCCAGTAGTATACAGGACAGTTTCGACGAGCAGTACTTC. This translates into CASSIQDSFDEQYF.

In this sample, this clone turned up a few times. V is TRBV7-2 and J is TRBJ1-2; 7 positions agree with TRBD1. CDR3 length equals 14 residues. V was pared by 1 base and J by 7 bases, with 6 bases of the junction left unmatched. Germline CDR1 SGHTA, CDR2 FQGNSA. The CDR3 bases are TGTGCCAGCAGCTTAGGGCAGGGGGAGCGTGGCTACACCTTC. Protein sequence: CASSLGQGERGYTF.

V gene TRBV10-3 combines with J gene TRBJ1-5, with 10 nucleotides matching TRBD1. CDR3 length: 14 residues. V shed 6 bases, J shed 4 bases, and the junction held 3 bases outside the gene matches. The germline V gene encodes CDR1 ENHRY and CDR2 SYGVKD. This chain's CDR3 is CAISRQGANQPQHF. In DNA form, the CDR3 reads TGTGCCATCAGCCGACAGGGGGCGAATCAGCCCCAGCATTTT.